This T cell receptor beta chain was recorded in a study of Ad26.COV2.S vaccination and SARS-CoV-2 variants. In the study overall: Ad26.COV2.S given intramuscularly, once or twice 56 days apart.

Comments on this clone: Its specificity is not known.

Trimming removed 5 bases from V and 1 base from J, with 11 bases in between. The CDR3 length is 14 residues. Per germline, CDR1 SGHNT and CDR2 YENEEA. TCRdb's table, derived via immunoSEQ multiplex PCR, lists solely in-frame clones and lacks some. The repertoire holds hundreds of thousands of clones, 75% to 90% seen once, with about 2.5% in the top ten. Broader study findings: A substantial breadth of spike-specific CD8+ and CD4+ T cell responses after vaccination has been reported.

Treatment indicated: over 15 received Ad26.COV2.S at low or high dose, single or two shots; roughly five received placebo; per-sample allocation not given. Day 63 after the first vaccine or placebo injection was the time point for sampling. Donation came from an adult in Boston who was aged 18-55 years. Its platform was an Ad26 vector, and its expressed antigen was Wuhan-strain SARS-CoV-2 spike. Material: peripheral blood, obtained in a trial of Ad26.COV2.S vaccine versus placebo. The V and J genes are TRBV11-3 and TRBJ2-5; perhaps D is TRBD1 or TRBD2 (5 bases each). The TCR comes from a person between 18 and 65 years old who received the Ad26.COV2.S COVID-19 vaccine or a placebo. Here the CDR3 reads CASSQTGTQETQYF. CDR3 bases: TGTGCCAGCAGCCAGACCGGGACCCAAGAGACCCAGTACTTC.